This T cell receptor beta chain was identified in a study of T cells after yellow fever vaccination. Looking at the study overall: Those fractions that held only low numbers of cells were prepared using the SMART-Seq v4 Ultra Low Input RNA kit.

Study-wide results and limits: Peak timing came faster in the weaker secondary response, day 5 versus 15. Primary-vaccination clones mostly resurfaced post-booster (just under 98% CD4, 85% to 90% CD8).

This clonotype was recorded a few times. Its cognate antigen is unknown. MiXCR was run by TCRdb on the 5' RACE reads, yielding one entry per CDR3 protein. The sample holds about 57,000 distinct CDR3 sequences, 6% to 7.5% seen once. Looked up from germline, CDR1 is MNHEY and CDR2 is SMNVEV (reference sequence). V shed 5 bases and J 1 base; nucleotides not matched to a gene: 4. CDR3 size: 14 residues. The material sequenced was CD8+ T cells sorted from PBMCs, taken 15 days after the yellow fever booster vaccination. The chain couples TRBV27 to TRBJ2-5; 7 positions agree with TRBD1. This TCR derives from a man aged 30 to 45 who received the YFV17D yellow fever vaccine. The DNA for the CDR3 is TGTGCCAGCAGTCCCTGGGACAGCCAAGAGACCCAGTACTTC. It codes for CASSPWDSQETQYF.